One and the same sample provided the 25 T cell receptor beta chains below, sequenced in a study of blood T cell repertoires in COVID-19. Only in-frame clones appear in the TCRdb table, and some are missing; sequencing was by immunoSEQ multiplex PCR. The data hold under 130,000 clones, with approximately 80% observed a single time. The sequenced sample consisted of peripheral blood. The source of these receptors is a man aged 65 to 79 with active or convalescent COVID-19.

CDR3 in DNA: TGTGCCAGCAGCCCAGGCACAGACAGACATAATTCACCCCTCCACTTT. Translated, it gives CASSPGTDRHNSPLHF. This chain connects TRBV7-6 to TRBJ1-6; possible D gene TRBD1, 5 bases. V lost 5 bases, J lost 5 bases, and 16 bases lay in between. CDR1 and CDR2 (germline): SGHVS, FNYEAQ. The length of the CDR3 is 16 residues. The full variable domain, with the rest looked up from reference TRBV7-6 and TRBJ1-6, is GAGVSQSPRYKVTKRGQDVALRCDPISGHVSLYWYRQALGQGPEFLTYFNYEAQQDKSGLPNDRFSAERPEGSISTLTIQRTEQRDSAMYRCASSPGTDRHNSPLHFGNGTRLTVT.

This sequence joins TRBV9 and TRBJ2-2, with 8 bases lining up with TRBD2. After removal of 0 bases from V and 0 bases from J, the junction contained 10 bases not matched to a gene. The germline CDR1 and CDR2 sequences are SGDLS and YYNGEE. This CDR3 contains 19 residues. The CDR3 sequence is CASSVVPGGQGTNTGELFF. CDR3 nucleotide sequence: TGTGCCAGCAGCGTAGTGCCGGGGGGGCAGGGTACGAACACCGGGGAGCTGTTTTTT.

The gene calls are TRBV3-1 (or the pseudogene TRBV3-2) and TRBJ2-5; 10 nucleotides match TRBD2. The CDR3 covers 16 residues. V lost 4 bases and J lost 2; bases outside the gene matches: 7. Germline CDR1 is LGHDT and CDR2 is YNNKEL (reference sequence). CDR3 in amino acids: CASSRRVAGGQETQYF. DNA for the CDR3: TGTGCCAGCAGCCGCCGGGTAGCGGGGGGTCAAGAGACCCAGTACTTC.

This clone was observed a few times. The rearrangement joins TRBV5-4 to TRBJ1-5; TRBD1 matches 8 bases. This CDR3 has 14 residues. V shed 2 bases, J shed 2 bases, and the junction held 0 bases outside the gene matches. In germline, CDR1 is SGHNT, CDR2 YYREEE (reference sequence). This chain's CDR3 is CASSLQGGNQPQHF. The CDR3 coding sequence is TGTGCCAGCAGCTTACAGGGGGGCAATCAGCCCCAGCATTTT. The full variable domain, rest sourced from reference TRBV5-4 and TRBJ1-5, is ETGVTQSPTHLIKTRGQQVTLRCSSQSGHNTVSWYQQALGQGPQFIFQYYREEENGRGNFPPRFSGLQFPNYSSELNVNALELDDSALYLCASSLQGGNQPQHFGDGTRLSIL.

The V and J genes are TRBV15 and TRBJ1-1, with D unclear. Germline loops: CDR1 LNHNV, CDR2 YYDKDF (reference sequence). This CDR3 is built from 16 residues. The V end was cut by 0 bases, the J end by 0 bases, with 11 bases between. CDR3 sequence reads: CATSRDTITVNTEAFF. CDR3 nucleotide sequence: TGTGCCACCAGCAGAGATACAATAACAGTGAACACTGAAGCTTTCTTT.

This rearrangement joins TRBV10-3 to TRBJ1-1; D might be TRBD1 (5 bases). The CDR3 loop spans 13 amino acids. CDR1 and CDR2 (germline): ENHRY, SYGVKD. The ends were cut back, 2 bases at V and 5 bases at J, with 9 bases in the middle. The CDR3 DNA reads TGTGCCATCAGTGAGCCTCAGGGTACTGAAGCTTTCTTT. It is translated as CAISEPQGTEAFF.

The V gene is TRBV18, the J gene TRBJ1-4; unclear D gene. V lost 3 bases and J lost 3, with 11 bases in between. Germline lookup yields CDR1 KGHSH and CDR2 LQKENI. This CDR3 has 15 residues. The DNA of the CDR3 is TGTGCCAGCTCACCGGTGGCAGTTCCTAATGAAAAACTGTTTTTT. This sequence encodes CASSPVAVPNEKLFF.

J is TRBJ2-2 and V is TRBV30; TRBD1 aligns across 7 bases. V lost 3 bases, J lost 6 bases, and 7 bases stayed unmatched. CDR1 is GTSNPN and CDR2 is SVGIG in the germline V gene (reference sequence). The CDR3 is made up of 14 amino acids. The CDR3 nucleotides read TGTGCCTGGAGCCCCCAGGGGGTACCCGGGGAGCTGTTTTTT. It codes for CAWSPQGVPGELFF. Based on the CDR3 plus reference TRBV30 and TRBJ2-2, the full variable domain is SQTIHQWPATLVQPVGSPLSLECTVEGTSNPNLYWYRQAAGRGLQLLFYSVGIGQISSEVPQNLSASRPQDRQFILSSKKLLLSDSGFYLCAWSPQGVPGELFFGEGSRLTVL.

V and J are TRBV7-6 and TRBJ2-5; D perhaps matches TRBD1 (6 bases). The CDR3 spans 16 residues. Between the trimmed V and J ends, which lost 1 base and 3 bases, there was a span of 15 bases. Looked up from germline, CDR1 is SGHVS and CDR2 is FNYEAQ. CDR3 DNA sequence: TGTGCCAGCAGCTTAGGTCGGACAGTGACAAAAGAGACCCAGTACTTC. Translation: CASSLGRTVTKETQYF. The full variable domain, with the rest looked up from reference TRBV7-6 and TRBJ2-5, is GAGVSQSPRYKVTKRGQDVALRCDPISGHVSLYWYRQALGQGPEFLTYFNYEAQQDKSGLPNDRFSAERPEGSISTLTIQRTEQRDSAMYRCASSLGRTVTKETQYFGPGTRLLVL.

V and J are TRBV2 and TRBJ1-2; tentatively, D is TRBD1 (5 bases). Germline CDR1 reads SNHLY; CDR2 reads FYNNEI. Trimming took 5 bases from V and 4 from J, leaving 14 bases between them. CDR3 size: 14 residues. This CDR3 is CASSPWGNTYGYTF. In DNA, the CDR3 is TGTGCCAGCAGTCCCTGGGGCAACACCTATGGCTACACCTTC.

V is TRBV19 and J is TRBJ2-3; TRBD1 matches 8 bases. V shed 3 bases and J 1 base; nucleotides not matched to a gene: 6. Looked up from germline, CDR1 is LNHDA and CDR2 is SQIVND (reference sequence). The CDR3 extends over 16 amino acids. CDR3 region: CASSMARGRGTDTQYF. In nucleotides, the CDR3 is TGTGCCAGTAGTATGGCCAGGGGGCGGGGCACAGATACGCAGTATTTT.

This chain links TRBV5-1 with TRBJ1-3, with 11 bases aligning to TRBD1. The CDR3 length is 15 residues. Looked up from germline, CDR1 is SGHRS and CDR2 is YFSETQ. The V segment lost 2 bases and the J segment 8 bases; nucleotides outside the gene matches: 6. The CDR3 DNA follows: TGCGCCAGCAGCTTTACCGGACAGGGGGCAGACACCATATATTTT. Its protein product is CASSFTGQGADTIYF.

V usage is TRBV9 and J usage is TRBJ2-7, with 10 bases that match TRBD2. The CDR3 has 15 residues. V lost 4 bases and J lost 5; bases outside the gene matches: 9. Germline V CDR1 and CDR2: SGDLS, YYNGEE. This chain's CDR3 is CASSTSPSGRNEQYF. CDR3 nucleotide sequence: TGTGCCAGCAGCACCTCCCCTAGCGGGAGAAACGAGCAGTACTTC.

This chain joins TRBV28 and TRBJ2-7; TRBD2 aligns across 8 bases. Germline CDR1 MDHEN, CDR2 SYDVKM. Losses at the gene ends were 5 bases for V and 0 bases for J; bases not matched to a gene: 9. The CDR3 contains 16 residues. The CDR3 DNA sequence: TGTGCCAGCAGTACTCAGACTAGCGCTAACTCCTACGAGCAGTACTTC. Residues: CASSTQTSANSYEQYF.

V usage is TRBV30 and J usage is TRBJ1-3; 9 bases fit TRBD1. This CDR3 has 15 residues. With 4 bases clipped from V and 2 bases from J, the junction kept 6 bases outside the gene matches. Germline V CDR1 and CDR2: GTSNPN, SVGIG (reference sequence). The CDR3 reads CAWTVQGAAGNTIYF. CDR3 DNA sequence: TGTGCCTGGACGGTACAGGGGGCAGCTGGAAACACCATATATTTT.

The chain is built from TRBV30 and TRBJ1-2, with a weak D call TRBD1 (5 bases). V was trimmed by 6 bases and J by 5 bases, leaving 13 bases between them. The germline CDR1 and CDR2 sequences are GTSNPN and SVGIG (reference sequence). This CDR3 is 12 amino acids long. CDR3 DNA sequence: TGTGCCTGCGACAAGGGGCGATATGGCTACACCTTC. Its translation: CACDKGRYGYTF.

This clone was detected only a few times. This chain joins TRBV3-1 (or the pseudogene TRBV3-2) and TRBJ1-3; 10 nucleotides line up with TRBD1. The CDR3 covers 14 residues. CDR1 and CDR2 (germline): LGHDT, YNNKEL (reference sequence). V gave up 5 bases and J gave up 7 bases; unmatched junction bases: 5. CDR3 residues: CASSSGQGRNTIYF. CDR3 bases: TGTGCCAGCAGCTCGGGACAGGGGAGGAACACCATATATTTT.

On this clone itself: Other nucleotide sequences from this sample produce the same CDR3. This chain links TRBV11-2 with TRBJ2-7, with unresolved D. V was trimmed by 4 bases and J by 2 bases, leaving 9 bases between them. The CDR3 consists of 13 residues. The germline gives CDR1 SGHAT, CDR2 FQNNGV. The CDR3 reads CASSSPSTYEQYF. CDR3 DNA sequence: TGTGCCAGCAGCTCTCCATCTACCTACGAGCAGTACTTC.

The gene calls are TRBV6-5 and TRBJ2-5; 8 positions match TRBD1. J was trimmed by 1 base and V by 8 bases; bases with no gene match: 3. The CDR3 is made up of 13 amino acids. Germline CDR1 and CDR2: MNHEY and SVGAGI. This CDR3 reads CASLTGGQETQYF. For the CDR3, the DNA is TGTGCCAGCCTTACAGGGGGCCAAGAGACCCAGTACTTC.

The V and J genes are TRBV2 and TRBJ1-6; possibly TRBD1 for D (5 bases). Germline CDR1 SNHLY, CDR2 FYNNEI. The CDR3 sequence is 14 residues long. Trimming took off 8 bases at V and 0 bases at J, with 8 bases between the two ends. The CDR3 reads CASGDSSYNSPLHF. CDR3 nucleotide sequence: TGTGCCAGCGGCGACAGCTCCTATAATTCACCCCTCCACTTT.

This clone was counted once. The chain carries TRBV7-2 and TRBJ2-2; 7 bases agree with TRBD1. The CDR3 extends over 17 amino acids. V trimming: 2 bases; J trimming: 4 bases; junction bases outside the gene matches: 10. Germline V gene data show CDR1 as SGHTA and CDR2 as FQGNSA. This CDR3 reads CASSLTTGARPTGELFF. Written as DNA, the CDR3 is TGTGCCAGCAGCTTAACTACAGGGGCCCGTCCCACCGGGGAGCTGTTTTTT.

This chain connects TRBV3-1 (or the pseudogene TRBV3-2) to TRBJ1-3; tentative D call: TRBD1 (5 bases). The CDR3 contains 16 residues. Germline V gene sequence: CDR1 LGHDT, CDR2 YNNKEL (reference sequence). Trimming took off 4 bases at V and 0 bases at J, with 13 bases between the two ends. This CDR3 reads CASSPATGNSGNTIYF. Written as DNA, the CDR3 is TGTGCCAGCAGCCCCGCCACAGGAAACTCTGGAAACACCATATATTTT.

V and J are TRBV2 and TRBJ1-5; D gene ambiguous. Per the germline V gene, CDR1 is SNHLY and CDR2 is FYNNEI. Trimming cost V 4 bases and J 5 bases, with 6 bases left between them. The CDR3 extends over 12 amino acids. CDR3 region: CASSGEDQPQHF. The CDR3, as DNA: TGTGCCAGCAGTGGGGAGGATCAGCCCCAGCATTTT.

The chain uses TRBV12-5 and TRBJ1-4; D is undetermined. Germline V CDR1 and CDR2: LGHNT, FRNRAP. This CDR3 contains 15 residues. The V end lost 6 bases, the J end lost 6 bases, and 17 bases lay between the germline ends. Here the CDR3 DNA reads TGTGCTAGTGGGAGGGAGGGAGCATGGTATGAAAAACTGTTTTTT. This translates into CASGREGAWYEKLFF.

For the CDR3, the DNA is TGTGCCAGCAGCTTAGGGCTAGGGGGCTGGGGGACCCAGTACTTC. Amino acids: CASSLGLGGWGTQYF. The rearrangement joins TRBV7-2 to TRBJ2-5; 7 bases are a match to TRBD1. V dropped 1 base and J dropped 7; count of bases not matched to a gene: 9. The CDR3 is made up of 15 amino acids. Germline V lookup: CDR1 SGHTA, CDR2 FQGNSA.